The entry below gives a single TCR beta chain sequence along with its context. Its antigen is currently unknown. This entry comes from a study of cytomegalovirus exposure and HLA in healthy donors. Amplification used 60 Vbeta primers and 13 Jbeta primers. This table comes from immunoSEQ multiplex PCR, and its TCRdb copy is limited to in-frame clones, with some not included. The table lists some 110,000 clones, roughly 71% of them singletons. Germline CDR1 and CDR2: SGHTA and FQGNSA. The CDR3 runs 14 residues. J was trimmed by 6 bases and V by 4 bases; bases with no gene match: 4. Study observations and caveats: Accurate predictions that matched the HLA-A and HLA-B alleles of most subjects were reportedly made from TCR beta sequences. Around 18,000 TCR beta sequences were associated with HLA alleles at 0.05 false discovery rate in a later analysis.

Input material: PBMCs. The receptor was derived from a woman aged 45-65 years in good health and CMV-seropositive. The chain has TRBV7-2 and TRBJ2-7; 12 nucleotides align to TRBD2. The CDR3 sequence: CASSSSGGAPEQYF. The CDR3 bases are TGTGCCAGCAGCTCTAGCGGGGGGGCCCCCGAGCAGTACTTC.